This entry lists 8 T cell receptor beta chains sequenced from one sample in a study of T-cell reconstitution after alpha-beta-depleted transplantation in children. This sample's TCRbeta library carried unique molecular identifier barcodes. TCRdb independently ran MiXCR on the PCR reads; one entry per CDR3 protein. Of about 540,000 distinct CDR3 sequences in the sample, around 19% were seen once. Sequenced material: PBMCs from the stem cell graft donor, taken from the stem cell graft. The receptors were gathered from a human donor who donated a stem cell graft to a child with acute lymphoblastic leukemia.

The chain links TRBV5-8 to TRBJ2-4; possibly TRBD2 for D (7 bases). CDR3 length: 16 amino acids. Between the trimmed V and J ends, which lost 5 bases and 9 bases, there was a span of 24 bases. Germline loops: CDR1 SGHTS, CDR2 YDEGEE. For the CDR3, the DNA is TGTGCCAGCAGGCTAGGGGATTGGGGGCCGGGAGGCATTCAGTACTTC. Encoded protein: CASRLGDWGPGGIQYF. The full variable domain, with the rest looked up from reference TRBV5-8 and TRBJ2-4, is EAGVTQSPTHLIKTRGQQATLRCSPISGHTSVYWYQQALGLGLQFLLWYDEGEERNRGNFPPRFSGRQFPNYSSELNVNALELEDSALYLCASRLGDWGPGGIQYFGAGTRLSVL.

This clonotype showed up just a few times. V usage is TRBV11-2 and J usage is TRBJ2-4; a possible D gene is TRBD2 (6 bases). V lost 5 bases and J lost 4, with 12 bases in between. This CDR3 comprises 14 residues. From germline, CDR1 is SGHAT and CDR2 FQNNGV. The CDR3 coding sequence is TGTGCCAGCAGCATGACTAGTACTAAAAACATTCAGTACTTC. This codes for CASSMTSTKNIQYF.

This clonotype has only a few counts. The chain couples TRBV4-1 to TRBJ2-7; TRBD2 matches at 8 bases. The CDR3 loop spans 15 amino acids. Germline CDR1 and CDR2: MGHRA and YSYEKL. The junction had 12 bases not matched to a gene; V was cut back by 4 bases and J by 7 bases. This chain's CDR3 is CASSLRTGRAGEQYF. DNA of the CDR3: TGCGCCAGCAGCCTCAGAACCGGGAGGGCCGGGGAGCAGTACTTC.

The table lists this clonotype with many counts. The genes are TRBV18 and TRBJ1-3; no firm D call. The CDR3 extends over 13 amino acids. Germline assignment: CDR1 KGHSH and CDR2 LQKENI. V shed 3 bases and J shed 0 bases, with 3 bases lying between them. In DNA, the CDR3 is TGTGCCAGCTCACCGGACTCTGGAAACACCATATATTTT. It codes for CASSPDSGNTIYF.

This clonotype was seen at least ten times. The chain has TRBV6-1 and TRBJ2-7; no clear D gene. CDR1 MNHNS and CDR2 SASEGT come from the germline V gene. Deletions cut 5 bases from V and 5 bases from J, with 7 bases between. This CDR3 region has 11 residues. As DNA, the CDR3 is TGTGCCAGCAGTACTATCCACGAGCAGTACTTC. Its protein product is CASSTIHEQYF.

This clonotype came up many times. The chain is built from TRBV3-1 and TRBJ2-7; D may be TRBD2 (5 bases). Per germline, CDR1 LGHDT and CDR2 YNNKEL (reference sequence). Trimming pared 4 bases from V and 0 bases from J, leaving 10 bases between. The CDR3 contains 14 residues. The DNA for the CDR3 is TGTGCCAGCAGCCCAGGACTGACCTCCTACGAGCAGTACTTC. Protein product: CASSPGLTSYEQYF.

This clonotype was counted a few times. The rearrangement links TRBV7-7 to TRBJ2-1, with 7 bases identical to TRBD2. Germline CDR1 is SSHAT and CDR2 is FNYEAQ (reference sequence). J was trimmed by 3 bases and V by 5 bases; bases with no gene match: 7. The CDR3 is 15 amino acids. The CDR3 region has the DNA TGTGCCAGCAGCCCCGGACTAGTGAACTACAATGAGCAGTTCTTC. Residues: CASSPGLVNYNEQFF. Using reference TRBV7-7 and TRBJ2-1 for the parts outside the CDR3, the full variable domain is GAGVSQSPRYKVTKRGQDVTLRCDPISSHATLYWYQQALGQGPEFLTYFNYEAQPDKSGLPSDRFSAERPEGSISTLTIQRTEQRDSAMYRCASSPGLVNYNEQFFGPGTRLTVL.

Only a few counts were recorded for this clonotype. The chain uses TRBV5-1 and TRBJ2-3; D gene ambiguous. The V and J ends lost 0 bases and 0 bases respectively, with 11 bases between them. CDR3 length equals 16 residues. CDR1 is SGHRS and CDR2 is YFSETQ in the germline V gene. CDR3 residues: CASSLAQFTSTDTQYF. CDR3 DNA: TGCGCCAGCAGCTTGGCGCAGTTTACTAGCACAGATACGCAGTATTTT.